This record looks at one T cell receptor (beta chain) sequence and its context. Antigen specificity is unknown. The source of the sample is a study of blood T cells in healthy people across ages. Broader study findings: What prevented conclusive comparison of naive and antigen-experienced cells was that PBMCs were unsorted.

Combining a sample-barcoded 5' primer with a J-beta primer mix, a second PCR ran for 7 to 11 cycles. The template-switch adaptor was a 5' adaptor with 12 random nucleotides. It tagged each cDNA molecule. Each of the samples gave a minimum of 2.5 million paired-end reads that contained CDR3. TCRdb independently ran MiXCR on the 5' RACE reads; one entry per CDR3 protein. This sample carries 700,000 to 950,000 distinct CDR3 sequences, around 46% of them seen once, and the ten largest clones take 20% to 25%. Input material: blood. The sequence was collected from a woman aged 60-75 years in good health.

CDR3 sequence (DNA): TGCAGTGCTAGAGATGAGAAGTGGCTAGCGGGAGCAGGGGAGCAGTACTTC. It specifies CSARDEKWLAGAGEQYF. J is TRBJ2-7 and V is TRBV20-1, with TRBD2 matching 10 bases. CDR1 and CDR2 from the germline V gene are DFQATT and SNEGSKA (reference sequence). Trimming took 0 bases from V and 7 from J; bases not matched to a gene: 15. The CDR3 runs to 17 residues.